Listed here are 6 T cell receptor beta chains from one sample, sequenced in a study of control samples from healthy donors and cancer patients. Sequencing used immunoSEQ multiplex PCR; TCRdb keeps in-frame clones, though not all of them. This table holds some 130,000 clones, 75% to 90% found once. The sample taken for sequencing was blood. The receptors stem from a woman younger than 45 in good health.

This chain uses TRBV5-6 with TRBJ2-3, with D perhaps matching TRBD1 or TRBD2 (5 bases each). Trimming cost V 2 bases and J 3 bases, with 10 bases left between them. Germline loops: CDR1 SGHDT, CDR2 YYEEEE. CDR3 length: 14 residues. DNA for the CDR3: TGTGCCAGCAGCTTAGGGACGCCGACAGATACGCAGTATTTT. It codes for CASSLGTPTDTQYF.

This rearrangement joins TRBV7-6 to TRBJ1-4; D remains ambiguous. This CDR3 is built from 12 residues. CDR1 and CDR2 (germline): SGHVS, FNYEAQ. Deletions cut 4 bases from V and 3 bases from J, with 3 bases between. The CDR3 DNA follows: TGTGCCAGCAGCTCCTCTAATGAAAAACTGTTTTTT. Translation: CASSSSNEKLFF.

The rearrangement joins TRBV14 to TRBJ1-1, with 10 bases fitting TRBD1. The CDR3 length is 15 residues. After removal of 1 base from V and 4 bases from J, the junction contained 3 bases not matched to a gene. Germline V gene lookup returns CDR1 SGHDN and CDR2 FVKESK. The CDR3 is CASSQATGGFTEAFF. CDR3 DNA: TGTGCCAGCAGCCAAGCGACAGGGGGCTTCACTGAAGCTTTCTTT.

The chain is built from TRBV18 and TRBJ1-4; a possible D gene is TRBD1 (5 bases). CDR1 and CDR2 from the germline V gene are KGHSH and LQKENI. The CDR3 consists of 17 residues. Trimming removed 3 bases at V and 0 bases at J, with 14 bases between. The CDR3 DNA sequence: TGTGCCAGCTCACCCCAGGGTGCCCTTGCAACTAATGAAAAACTGTTTTTT. It codes for CASSPQGALATNEKLFF.

V is TRBV20-1 and J is TRBJ1-1; no clear D. V lost 0 bases, J lost 7 bases, and 6 bases lay in between. The CDR3 totals 11 residues. Germline CDR1 DFQATT, CDR2 SNEGSKA (reference sequence). CDR3 region: CSARDRSEAFF. The CDR3 DNA reads TGCAGTGCTAGAGATCGGAGTGAAGCTTTCTTT.

The genes are TRBV13 and TRBJ2-5; 12 bases are a match to TRBD1. The J segment lost 5 bases and the V segment lost 0 bases, leaving 4 bases of the junction unmatched. Germline V lookup: CDR1 PRHDT, CDR2 FYEKMQ (reference sequence). The CDR3 consists of 16 residues. The CDR3 DNA reads TGTGCCAGCAGCTTAGGGGGACAGGGGGCGCAGGAGACCCAGTACTTC. As protein: CASSLGGQGAQETQYF.